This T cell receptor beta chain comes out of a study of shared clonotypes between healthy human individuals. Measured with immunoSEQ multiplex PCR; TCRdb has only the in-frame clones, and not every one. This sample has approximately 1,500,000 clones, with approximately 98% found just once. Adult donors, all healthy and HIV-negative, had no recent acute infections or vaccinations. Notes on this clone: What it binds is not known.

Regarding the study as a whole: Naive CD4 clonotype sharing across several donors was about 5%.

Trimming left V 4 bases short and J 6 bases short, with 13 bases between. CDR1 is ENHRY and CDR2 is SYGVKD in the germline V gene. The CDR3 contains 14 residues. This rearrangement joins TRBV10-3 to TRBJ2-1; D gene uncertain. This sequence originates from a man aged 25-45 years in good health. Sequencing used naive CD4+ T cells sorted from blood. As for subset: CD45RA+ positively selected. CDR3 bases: TGTGCCATCAGTGCCCCCGGGCCCAGCAATGAGCAGTTCTTC. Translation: CAISAPGPSNEQFF.